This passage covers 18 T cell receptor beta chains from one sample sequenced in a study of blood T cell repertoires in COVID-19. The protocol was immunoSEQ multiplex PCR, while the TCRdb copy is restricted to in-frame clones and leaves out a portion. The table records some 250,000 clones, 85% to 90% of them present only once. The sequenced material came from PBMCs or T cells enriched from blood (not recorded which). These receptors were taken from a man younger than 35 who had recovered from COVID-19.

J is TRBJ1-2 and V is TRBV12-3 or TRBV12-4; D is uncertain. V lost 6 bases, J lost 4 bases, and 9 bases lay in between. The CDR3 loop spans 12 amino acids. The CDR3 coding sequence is TGTGCCAGCAGACTGTTCGGCTATGGCTACACCTTC. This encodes CASRLFGYGYTF.

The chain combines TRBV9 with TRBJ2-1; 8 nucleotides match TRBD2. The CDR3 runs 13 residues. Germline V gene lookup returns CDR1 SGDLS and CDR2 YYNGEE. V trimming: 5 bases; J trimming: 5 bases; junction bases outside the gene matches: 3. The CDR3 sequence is CASRTSGNNEQFF. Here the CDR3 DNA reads TGTGCCAGCAGAACTAGCGGTAACAATGAGCAGTTCTTC.

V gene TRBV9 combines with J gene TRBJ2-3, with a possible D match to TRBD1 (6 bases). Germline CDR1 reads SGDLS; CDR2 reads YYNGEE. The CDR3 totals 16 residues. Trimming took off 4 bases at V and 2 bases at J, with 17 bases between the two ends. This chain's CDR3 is CASSIPRDTFTDTQYF. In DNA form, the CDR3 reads TGTGCCAGCAGCATCCCTCGGGACACCTTCACAGATACGCAGTATTTT.

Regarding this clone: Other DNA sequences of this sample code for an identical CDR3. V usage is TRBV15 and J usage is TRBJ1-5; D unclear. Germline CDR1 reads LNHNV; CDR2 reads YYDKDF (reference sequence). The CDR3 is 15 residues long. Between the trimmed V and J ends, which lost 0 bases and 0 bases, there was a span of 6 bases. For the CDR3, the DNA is TGTGCCACCAGCAGAGACAGTTATAGCAATCAGCCCCAGCATTTT. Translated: CATSRDSYSNQPQHF.

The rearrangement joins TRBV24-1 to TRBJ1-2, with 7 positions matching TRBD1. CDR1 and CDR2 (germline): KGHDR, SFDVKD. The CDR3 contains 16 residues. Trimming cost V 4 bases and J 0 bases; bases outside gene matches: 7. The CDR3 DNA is TGTGCCACCAGTGAACGACAGGGCCCTGCTAACTATGGCTACACCTTC. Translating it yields CATSERQGPANYGYTF.

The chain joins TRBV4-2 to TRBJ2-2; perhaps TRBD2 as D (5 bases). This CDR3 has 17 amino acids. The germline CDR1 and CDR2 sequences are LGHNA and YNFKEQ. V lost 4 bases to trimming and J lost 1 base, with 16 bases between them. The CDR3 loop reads CASSPRTSGENTGELFF. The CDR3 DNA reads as TGTGCCAGCAGCCCCCGAACCAGCGGTGAGAACACCGGGGAGCTGTTTTTT.

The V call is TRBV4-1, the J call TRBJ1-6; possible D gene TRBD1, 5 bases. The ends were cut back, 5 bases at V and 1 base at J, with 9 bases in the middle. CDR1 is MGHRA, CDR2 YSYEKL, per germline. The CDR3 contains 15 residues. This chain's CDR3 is CASSAQGSYNSPLHF. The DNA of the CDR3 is TGCGCCAGCAGCGCCCAGGGTTCCTATAATTCACCCCTCCACTTT.

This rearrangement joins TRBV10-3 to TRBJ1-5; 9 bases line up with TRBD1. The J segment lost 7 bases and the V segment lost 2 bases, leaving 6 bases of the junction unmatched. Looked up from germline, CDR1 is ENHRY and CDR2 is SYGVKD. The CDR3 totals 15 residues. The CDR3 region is CAISERGQGRQPQHF. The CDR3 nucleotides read TGTGCCATCAGTGAGAGGGGACAGGGCAGGCAGCCCCAGCATTTT.

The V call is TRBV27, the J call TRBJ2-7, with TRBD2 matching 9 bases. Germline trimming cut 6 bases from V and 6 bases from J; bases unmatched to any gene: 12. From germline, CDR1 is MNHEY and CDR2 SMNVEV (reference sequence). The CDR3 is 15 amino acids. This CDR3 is CASSPALAGAREQYF. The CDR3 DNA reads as TGTGCCAGCAGCCCCGCTTTAGCGGGGGCCCGCGAGCAGTACTTC.

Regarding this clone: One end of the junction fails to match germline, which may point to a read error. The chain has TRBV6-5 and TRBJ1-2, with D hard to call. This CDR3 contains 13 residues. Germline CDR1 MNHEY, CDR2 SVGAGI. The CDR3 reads CASKRGTKYGYTF. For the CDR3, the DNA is TGTGCCAGCAAGCGGGGAACTAAGTATGGCTACACCTTC.

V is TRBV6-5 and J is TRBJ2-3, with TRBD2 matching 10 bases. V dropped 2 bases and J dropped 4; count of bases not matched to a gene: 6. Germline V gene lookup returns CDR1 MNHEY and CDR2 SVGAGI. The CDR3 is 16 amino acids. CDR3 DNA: TGTGCCAGCAGTTACGGGCTAGCGGGAGCGGCAGATACGCAGTATTTT. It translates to CASSYGLAGAADTQYF.

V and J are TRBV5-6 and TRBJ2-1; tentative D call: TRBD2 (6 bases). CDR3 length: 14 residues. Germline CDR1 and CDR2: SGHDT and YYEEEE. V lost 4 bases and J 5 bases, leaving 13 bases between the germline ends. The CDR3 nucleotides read TGTGCCAGCAGCATCCAGGGAGGAAACAATGAGCAGTTCTTC. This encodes CASSIQGGNNEQFF.

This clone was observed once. This CDR3 is CAIRGTSGGFDTQYF. The CDR3 DNA sequence: TGTGCCATCAGGGGGACTAGCGGGGGGTTTGATACGCAGTATTTT. V gene TRBV10-3 combines with J gene TRBJ2-3; 15 nucleotides agree with TRBD2. The V gene end was trimmed by 6 bases and the J gene end by 6 bases; junction bases not matched to a gene: 4. Germline assignment: CDR1 ENHRY and CDR2 SYGVKD. CDR3 size: 15 residues.

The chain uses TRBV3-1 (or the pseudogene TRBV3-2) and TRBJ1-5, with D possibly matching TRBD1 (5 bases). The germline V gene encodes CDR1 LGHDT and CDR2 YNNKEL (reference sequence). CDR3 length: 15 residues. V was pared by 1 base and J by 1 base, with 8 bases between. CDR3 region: CASSQGQLSNQPQHF. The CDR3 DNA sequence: TGTGCCAGCAGCCAAGGACAGTTGAGCAATCAGCCCCAGCATTTT.

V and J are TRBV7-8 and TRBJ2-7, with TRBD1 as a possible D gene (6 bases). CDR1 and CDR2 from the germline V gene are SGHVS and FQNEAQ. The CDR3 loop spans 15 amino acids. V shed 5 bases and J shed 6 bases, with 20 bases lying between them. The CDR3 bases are TGTGCCAGCAGCGTGGGACACCCGGCTACGGGCGAGCAGTACTTC. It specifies CASSVGHPATGEQYF.

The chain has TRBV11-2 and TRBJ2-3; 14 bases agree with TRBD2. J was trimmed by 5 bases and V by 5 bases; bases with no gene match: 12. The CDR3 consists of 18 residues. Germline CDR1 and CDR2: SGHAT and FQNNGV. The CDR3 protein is CASSAAGLAGELKDTQYF. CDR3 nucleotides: TGTGCCAGCAGCGCGGCGGGACTAGCGGGAGAGTTGAAAGATACGCAGTATTTT.

CDR3 residues: CASSLSNPGQGRDIQYF. The CDR3 DNA reads as TGTGCCAGCTCGCTGAGCAACCCGGGACAGGGTAGAGACATTCAGTACTTC. This sequence joins TRBV18 and TRBJ2-4; 9 nucleotides agree with TRBD1. The CDR3 loop spans 17 amino acids. J was trimmed by 8 bases and V by 6 bases; bases with no gene match: 17. Germline V lookup: CDR1 KGHSH, CDR2 LQKENI.

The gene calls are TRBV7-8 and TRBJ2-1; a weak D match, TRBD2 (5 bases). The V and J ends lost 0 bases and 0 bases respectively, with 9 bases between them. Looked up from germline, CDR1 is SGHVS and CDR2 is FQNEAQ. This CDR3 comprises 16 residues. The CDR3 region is CASSLARGSSYNEQFF. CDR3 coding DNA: TGTGCCAGCAGCTTAGCGAGAGGGAGCTCCTACAATGAGCAGTTCTTC. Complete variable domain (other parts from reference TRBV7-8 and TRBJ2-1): GAGVSQSPRYKVAKRGQDVALRCDPISGHVSLFWYQQALGQGPEFLTYFQNEAQLDKSGLPSDRFFAERPEGSVSTLKIQRTQQEDSAVYLCASSLARGSSYNEQFFGPGTRLTVL.